The 3 T cell receptor beta chains below all came from one sample that was sequenced in a study of control samples from healthy donors and cancer patients. TCRdb keeps only in-frame clones here, not all; method: immunoSEQ multiplex PCR. The sample consists of around 72,000 clones, approximately 88% of them appearing once. The material sequenced was blood. The receptors come from a man in his fifties in good health.

The chain links TRBV6-5 to TRBJ1-6; TRBD1 agrees at 8 bases. The V segment lost 6 bases and the J segment 10 bases; nucleotides outside the gene matches: 5. Germline values: CDR1 MNHEY, CDR2 SVGAGI. This CDR3 is 13 amino acids long. CDR3 residues: CASRDHRGSPLHF. In DNA form, the CDR3 reads TGTGCCAGCAGGGACCACAGGGGGTCACCCCTCCACTTT.

The chain couples TRBV27 to TRBJ1-1, with D unresolved. The CDR3 has 14 residues. The V end lost 0 bases, the J end lost 4 bases, and 9 bases lay between the germline ends. Looked up from germline, CDR1 is MNHEY and CDR2 is SMNVEV (reference sequence). CDR3 bases: TGTGCCAGCAGTTTATCTGGTTCCAGCACTGAAGCTTTCTTT. Residues: CASSLSGSSTEAFF.

V is TRBV11-3 and J is TRBJ1-1; D perhaps matches TRBD1 (6 bases). V was cut by 5 bases and J by 2 bases, with 21 bases left in between. The CDR3 covers 17 residues. The germline gives CDR1 SGHNT, CDR2 YENEEA. This CDR3 is CASSPPPGRGPNTEAFF. The CDR3 nucleotides read TGTGCCAGCAGCCCACCCCCCGGCAGGGGACCCAACACTGAAGCTTTCTTT.